This record covers a single T cell receptor (beta chain). Its antigen remains unknown. The sample belongs to a study of T cells after yellow fever vaccination. Germline V lookup: CDR1 MRHNA, CDR2 SNTAGT. The CDR3 is made up of 14 amino acids. The germline V and J ends were trimmed by 5 bases and 2 bases, with 9 bases remaining between them. Study-wide results and caveats: The secondary T-cell response peaked on day 5, not day 15, but was weaker. Subsequent to the booster, the majority of primary-vaccination clones reappeared (under 98% CD4, 85% to 90% CD8).

TCRdb re-analysed the 5' RACE reads in MiXCR, keeping a single row per CDR3 protein. Of 250,000 to 400,000 distinct CDR3 sequences listed, around 4.3% were seen once; the top ten hold 19%. The clonotype comes from a man aged 18 to 29 who received the YFV17D yellow fever vaccine. The V and J genes are TRBV6-4 and TRBJ2-2; no clear D. Source: PBMCs, taken 15 days after the yellow fever booster vaccination. The CDR3 loop is CASSQAYNTGELFF. The DNA for the CDR3 is TGTGCCAGCAGTCAGGCTTACAACACCGGGGAGCTGTTTTTT.